This paragraph reports one TCR beta chain. The CDR3 totals 15 residues. V was shortened by 2 bases and J by 4 bases, with 12 bases between the two germline ends. Looked up from germline, CDR1 is SGHDT and CDR2 is YYEEEE. This sample was taken from a study of T cell responses to AZD1222 COVID-19 vaccine. Produced via immunoSEQ multiplex PCR; TCRdb's table is partial and in-frame only. The data show about 160,000 clones, with 85% to 90% seen just once and approximately 7.2% held by the top ten. The specimen was peripheral blood, collected on day 0 of AZD1222 vaccination. The genes are TRBV5-6 and TRBJ2-2; the D is unclear. The sequence was collected from an adult in good health. The CDR3 nucleotides are TGTGCCAGCAGCTTAGGCTATTGGGTCACCGGGGAGCTGTTTTTT. This translates into CASSLGYWVTGELFF.